These 27 T cell receptor beta chains were sequenced from one sample in a study of blood T cells in healthy people across ages. Primed by a sample-barcoded 5' primer and a J-beta primer mix, a second PCR proceeded for 7 to 11 cycles. TCRdb reanalysed the 5' RACE reads using MiXCR and keeps one entry per CDR3 protein. The table records some 1 million distinct CDR3 sequences, roughly 45% of them present only once. Source material: blood. Receptors originate from an older woman in good health.

The sample holds a few counts of this clonotype. The chain is built from TRBV28 and TRBJ2-5; D gene unclear. Germline lookup yields CDR1 MDHEN and CDR2 SYDVKM. V gave up 4 bases and J gave up 1 base, with 7 bases separating them. The CDR3 loop spans 13 amino acids. The CDR3 region has the DNA TGTGCCAGCAGTTCGTACTCCCAAGAGACCCAGTACTTC. Protein: CASSSYSQETQYF.

This chain connects TRBV28 to TRBJ2-7, with 11 bases aligning to TRBD1. The CDR3 length is 19 residues. Germline V lookup: CDR1 MDHEN, CDR2 SYDVKM. Trimming removed 4 bases from V and 0 bases from J; junction bases left unmatched: 14. The CDR3 reads CASSYLSGQGELFSYEQYF. The CDR3 nucleotides are TGTGCCAGCAGTTATTTATCGGGACAGGGGGAACTTTTCTCCTACGAGCAGTACTTC.

The V gene is TRBV5-1, the J gene TRBJ2-3; TRBD2 might be the D (5 bases). This CDR3 contains 16 residues. Per germline, CDR1 SGHRS and CDR2 YFSETQ. V gave up 7 bases and J gave up 0 bases, with 18 bases separating them. Written as DNA, the CDR3 is TGCGCCAGCCACTTAACCTGGGGAGCTAGCACAGATACGCAGTATTTT. Its protein is CASHLTWGASTDTQYF.

This clonotype appeared a few times. The CDR3: CASSLAADNEQYF. In DNA form, the CDR3 reads TGCGCCAGCAGCTTGGCGGCAGACAATGAGCAGTACTTC. The J gene is TRBJ2-1, the V gene TRBV5-1, with no clear D. The J call may be mistaken, given a closer DNA end match to TRBJ2-7. The CDR3 is 13 residues long. CDR1 SGHRS and CDR2 YFSETQ come from the germline V gene.

The chain recombines TRBV20-1 with TRBJ2-6; D gene ambiguous. The germline V and J ends were trimmed by 5 bases and 0 bases, with 23 bases remaining between them. This CDR3 is built from 19 residues. Per germline, CDR1 DFQATT and CDR2 SNEGSKA (reference sequence). The CDR3 reads CSALDLNMEKSSGANVLTF. The CDR3 DNA is TGCAGTGCTCTTGACCTCAACATGGAAAAAAGCTCTGGGGCCAACGTCCTGACTTTC.

The rearrangement joins TRBV10-3 to TRBJ2-2; D is undetermined. The germline CDR1 and CDR2 sequences are ENHRY and SYGVKD. Trimming took off 10 bases at V and 5 bases at J, with 20 bases between the two ends. This CDR3 has 15 residues. The CDR3 nucleotides read TGTGCCACCCAGAACTCAAACCAGATAACCGGGGAGCTGTTTTTT. As protein: CATQNSNQITGELFF.

The chain uses TRBV4-1 and TRBJ2-5, with TRBD2 matching over 10 bases. With the DNA end fitting TRBJ2-7 better, the J assignment may be wrong. CDR1 MGHRA and CDR2 YSYEKL come from the germline V gene. The CDR3 is 17 residues long. In nucleotides, the CDR3 is TGCGCCAGCAGCCAAGATCCTAGCGGGAGCCTATTCTACGAGCAGTACTTC. Its translation is CASSQDPSGSLFYEQYF.

This clonotype was observed a few times. The V call is TRBV21-1, the J call TRBJ1-2; the table's D call of TRBD1 was not tested on the DNA. TRBV21-1 is a pseudogene locus. This CDR3 region has 20 residues. DNA for the CDR3: TGTGCCAGCACTCCTAGAGCTTTCGGGGGGACAGCTGCCCCCTATGATGGCTACACCTTC. Its translation: CASTPRAFGGTAAPYDGYTF.

The chain employs TRBV20-1 and TRBJ1-2; unclear D gene. The germline V gene has CDR1 DFQATT and CDR2 SNEGSKA (reference sequence). The CDR3 runs 11 residues. The germline V and J ends were trimmed by 3 bases and 2 bases, with 4 bases remaining between them. CDR3 DNA: TGCAGTGCTAGCCCCAACTATGGCTACACCTTC. It yields the protein CSASPNYGYTF.

V gene TRBV21-1 combines with J gene TRBJ1-2; the table's D call, TRBD1, has no DNA check behind it. TRBV21-1 is a documented pseudogene. This CDR3 spans 16 amino acids. CDR3 residues: CASSKVRGDPNYGYTF. CDR3 nucleotides: TGTGCCAGCAGCAAAGTCCGGGGAGATCCTAACTATGGCTACACCTTC.

Only a few counts were recorded for this clonotype. The chain recombines TRBV10-3 with TRBJ1-2; D is ambiguous. Germline CDR1 ENHRY, CDR2 SYGVKD. The length of the CDR3 is 14 residues. Trimming took 0 bases from V and 4 from J, leaving 9 bases between them. The CDR3 here is CAISESTGVYGYTF. As DNA, the CDR3 is TGTGCCATCAGTGAGTCGACTGGGGTCTATGGCTACACCTTC.

The gene calls are TRBV10-3 and TRBJ1-2; D unresolved. The ends were cut back, 2 bases at V and 1 base at J, with 8 bases in the middle. The germline gives CDR1 ENHRY, CDR2 SYGVKD. This CDR3 spans 14 amino acids. CDR3 residues: CAISENSINYGYTF. Here the CDR3 DNA reads TGTGCCATCAGTGAGAATAGTATTAACTATGGCTACACCTTC.

V and J are TRBV19 and TRBJ2-3; 8 positions agree with TRBD2. V gave up 2 bases and J gave up 2 bases; unmatched junction bases: 6. Per germline, CDR1 LNHDA and CDR2 SQIVND (reference sequence). The CDR3 extends over 16 amino acids. DNA for the CDR3: TGTGCCAGTAGTATAAGGAGGCGGGAGGTCACAGATACGCAGTATTTT. Translated: CASSIRRREVTDTQYF. The whole variable domain, remainder taken from reference TRBV19 and TRBJ2-3, is DGGITQSPKYLFRKEGQNVTLSCEQNLNHDAMYWYRQDPGQGLRLIYYSQIVNDFQKGDIAEGYSVSREKKESFPLTVTSAQKNPTAFYLCASSIRRREVTDTQYFGPGTRLTVL.

This clonotype was detected only a few times. V and J are TRBV12-3 or TRBV12-4 and TRBJ2-1; the D is unclear. Near its end, the DNA agrees better with TRBJ2-7, so the J call may be wrong. This CDR3 has 14 residues. The CDR3 sequence: CASTSLGTYNEQYF. The CDR3 bases are TGTGCCAGCACGAGCCTAGGTACCTACAATGAGCAGTACTTC.

About this clonotype itself: The junction departs from germline at one end; a sequencing error may be responsible. The rearrangement uses TRBV18 and TRBJ1-3, with unresolved D. Per the germline V gene, CDR1 is KGHSH and CDR2 is LQKENI. This CDR3 region has 15 residues. The CDR3 nucleotides read TGTGCCAGCTCGCCACCGGGTCACTCTGGAAACACCATATATTTT. Its protein is CASSPPGHSGNTIYF. Variable domain in full (rest from reference TRBV18 and TRBJ1-3): NAGVMQNPRHLVRRRGQEARLRCSPMKGHSHVYWYRQLPEEGLKFMVYLQKENIIDESGMPKERFSAEFPKEGPSILRIQQVVRGDSAAYFCASSPPGHSGNTIYFGEGSWLTVV.

The chain has TRBV28 and TRBJ1-2, with 7 bases matching TRBD1. CDR1 MDHEN and CDR2 SYDVKM come from the germline V gene. Unmatched junction bases numbered 13, after V lost 5 bases and J lost 7 bases. This CDR3 has 15 residues. The CDR3 is CASSTYRGGLSGYTF. CDR3 DNA: TGTGCCAGCAGTACATACAGGGGAGGCTTAAGTGGCTACACCTTC.

The J gene is TRBJ2-3, the V gene TRBV12-3 or TRBV12-4; maybe TRBD1 (5 bases). The V end was cut by 2 bases, the J end by 0 bases, with 9 bases between. CDR3 size: 15 residues. CDR3 region: CASSLWGVSTDTQYF. In nucleotides, the CDR3 is TGTGCCAGCAGTTTATGGGGCGTTAGCACAGATACGCAGTATTTT.

V and J are TRBV4-1 and TRBJ2-5; D uncertain. Germline assignment: CDR1 MGHRA and CDR2 YSYEKL. The CDR3 loop spans 15 amino acids. V was clipped by 0 bases and J by 11 bases, with 19 bases between them. CDR3 residues: CASSQDLGEVNEQYF. For the CDR3, the DNA is TGCGCCAGCAGCCAAGATCTTGGTGAGGTCAATGAGCAGTACTTC.

The V call is TRBV15, the J call TRBJ2-7; D gene ambiguous. The germline CDR1 and CDR2 sequences are LNHNV and YYDKDF (reference sequence). V was clipped by 2 bases and J by 0 bases, with 14 bases between them. This CDR3 has 16 residues. The CDR3 sequence is CATSRMQSPDSYEQYF. The CDR3 DNA follows: TGTGCCACCAGCAGAATGCAATCCCCCGACTCCTACGAGCAGTACTTC.

This CDR3 reads CSARDSQRREDIQYF. CDR3 DNA: TGCAGTGCTAGAGATTCCCAGCGGCGAGAGGACATTCAGTACTTC. The rearrangement uses TRBV20-1 and TRBJ2-7; TRBD2 is a possible D gene (5 bases). The J call may be wrong; the DNA end is better matched by TRBJ2-4. Germline values: CDR1 DFQATT, CDR2 SNEGSKA (reference sequence). The CDR3 extends over 15 amino acids.

This chain links TRBV7-8 with TRBJ2-5, with TRBD2 matching 9 bases. The CDR3 loop spans 17 amino acids. The ends lost 1 base at V and 3 bases at J; junction bases unmatched: 9. Per the germline V gene, CDR1 is SGHVS and CDR2 is FQNEAQ. DNA for the CDR3: TGTGCCAGCAGCTTAGAGGGGAGCGGGAGGACGAAAGAGACCCAGTACTTC. As protein: CASSLEGSGRTKETQYF.

The CDR3 is CASSGGQGGGQPQHF. CDR3 nucleotides: TGTGCCAGCAGTGGGGGACAGGGTGGTGGACAGCCCCAGCATTTT. The chain joins TRBV2 to TRBJ1-5; 9 positions agree with TRBD1. V shed 4 bases, J shed 7 bases, and the junction held 8 bases outside the gene matches. The germline V gene encodes CDR1 SNHLY and CDR2 FYNNEI. The length of the CDR3 is 15 residues.

The chain recombines TRBV12-3 or TRBV12-4 with TRBJ2-7; 8 bases agree with TRBD2. The CDR3 spans 16 residues. Losses at the gene ends were 5 bases for V and 0 bases for J; bases not matched to a gene: 9. CDR3 in DNA: TGTGCCAGCAGTCGTACTAGCGGACCACTCTCCTACGAGCAGTACTTC. Its translation: CASSRTSGPLSYEQYF.

The rearrangement uses TRBV29-1 and TRBJ2-7; possibly TRBD1 for D (6 bases). The CDR3 totals 12 residues. Germline loops: CDR1 SQVTM, CDR2 ANQGSEA. V was shortened by 3 bases and J by 2 bases, with 8 bases between the two germline ends. CDR3 protein: CSVDTGTYEQYF. The CDR3, as DNA: TGCAGCGTTGATACAGGGACCTACGAGCAGTACTTC.

This clonotype has more than one count but fewer than ten. This rearrangement joins TRBV15 to TRBJ1-2, with 9 bases aligning to TRBD1. Losses at the gene ends were 3 bases for V and 8 bases for J; bases not matched to a gene: 10. The CDR3 is 15 residues long. CDR1 and CDR2 from the germline V gene are LNHNV and YYDKDF (reference sequence). CDR3 region: CATSSPDRGRKGYTF. The DNA of the CDR3 is TGTGCCACCAGCAGCCCGGACAGGGGACGAAAAGGCTACACCTTC.

The chain uses TRBV25-1 and TRBJ1-1; 7 nucleotides match TRBD1. This CDR3 comprises 14 residues. The germline CDR1 and CDR2 sequences are MGHDK and SYGVNS. Unmatched junction bases numbered 3, after V lost 3 bases and J lost 2 bases. The CDR3 reads CASSEDRQNTEAFF. Here the CDR3 DNA reads TGTGCCAGCAGTGAGGACAGGCAAAACACTGAAGCTTTCTTT.

This clonotype was seen only once. The chain combines TRBV5-1 with TRBJ2-2; 15 positions match TRBD2. V trimming: 4 bases; J trimming: 4 bases; junction bases outside the gene matches: 11. The germline V gene encodes CDR1 SGHRS and CDR2 YFSETQ. The CDR3 totals 19 residues. The CDR3 protein is CASSPGGLAGGSSTGELFF. DNA for the CDR3: TGCGCCAGCAGCCCCGGGGGACTAGCGGGAGGCTCGTCCACCGGGGAGCTGTTTTTT.